The 22 T cell receptor beta chains in this list originate from one sample, sequenced in a study of graft-versus-host responses after intestinal transplantation (dated by TCRdb to the early 2020s). Library construction relied on the immunoSEQ multiplex PCR assay. This is the immuneACCESS table as TCRdb keeps it, with only in-frame sequences that have V and J called. A part of the clones is gone; compared with another copy, unresolved V genes explain less than half, and the rest is unexplained. This sample is represented by 90,000 to 150,000 clones; roughly 95% of them were singletons. The ten largest clones take up over 2.5% of the sample. Their cognate antigens are unknown. Read against the paper, the sample's time point label means: cells obtained before transplantation from donor or recipient. The sample consisted of unstimulated CD8+ T cells sorted from spleen or lymph node cells, taken before intestinal transplant. The receptors come from a human donor who received an intestinal transplant.

The gene calls are TRBV2 and TRBJ2-5; no clear D gene. V gave up 1 base and J gave up 5 bases, with 5 bases separating them. The germline gives CDR1 SNHLY, CDR2 FYNNEI. This CDR3 is 12 amino acids long. Here the CDR3 DNA reads TGTGCCAGCAGTGAAGACTGGGAGACCCAGTACTTC. Translated: CASSEDWETQYF.

This clone was detected only once. A junction end diverges from the germline sequence, so it may reflect a read error. Other DNA sequences of this sample code for an identical CDR3. The chain combines TRBV29-1 with TRBJ1-4; D ambiguous. Germline-derived CDR1 and CDR2 are SQVTM and ANQGSEA. The CDR3 totals 14 residues. CDR3 protein: CSVEDTTPNEKLFF. In DNA, the CDR3 is TGTAGCGTTGAAGACACGACCCCTAATGAAAAACTGTTTTTT.

The chain couples TRBV20-1 to TRBJ2-5; D gene unclear. The J call may be in error: the DNA end matches TRBJ2-7 better. Germline lookup yields CDR1 DFQATT and CDR2 SNEGSKA (reference sequence). This CDR3 has 10 residues. In nucleotides, the CDR3 is TGCAGTGCTAGTGTGTACGAGCAGTACTTC. Translated: CSASVYEQYF.

This clone was seen just once. V and J are TRBV5-5 and TRBJ2-1, with D tentatively TRBD1 (6 bases). Germline V gives CDR1 SGHKS, CDR2 YYEKEE (reference sequence). CDR3 size: 11 residues. With 3 bases removed from V and 13 bases from J, the gap between germline ends came to 11 bases. CDR3 in DNA: TGTGCCAGCAGCTGGGGGCCGTTCCAGTTCTTC. Translated, it gives CASSWGPFQFF.

V is TRBV28 and J is TRBJ1-2; unclear D gene. Germline CDR1 reads MDHEN; CDR2 reads SYDVKM. The CDR3 loop spans 11 amino acids. Trimming took off 10 bases at V and 4 bases at J, with 10 bases between the two ends. The CDR3 region is CAIKSFYGYTF. The CDR3 nucleotides are TGTGCCATCAAGAGTTTCTATGGCTACACCTTC.

Here the CDR3 reads CASSFGRGQADTGELFF. The CDR3, as DNA: TGTGCCAGCAGTTTTGGGAGGGGACAGGCTGACACCGGGGAGCTGTTTTTT. The V call is TRBV27, the J call TRBJ2-2, with a possible D match to TRBD1 (8 bases). Trimming took 3 bases from V and 3 from J, leaving 17 bases between them. From germline, CDR1 is MNHEY and CDR2 SMNVEV (reference sequence). This CDR3 spans 17 amino acids.

This clone was seen just once. V and J are TRBV7-8 and TRBJ2-5; TRBD1 agrees at 7 bases. This CDR3 region has 15 residues. Germline V gives CDR1 SGHVS, CDR2 FQNEAQ. Unmatched junction bases numbered 9, after V lost 5 bases and J lost 3 bases. CDR3 amino acids: CASSLGSGQKETQYF. The CDR3 nucleotides read TGTGCCAGCAGCCTAGGGTCGGGACAGAAAGAGACCCAGTACTTC.

The chain couples TRBV27 to TRBJ2-1; D gene unclear. The CDR3 runs to 15 residues. Trimming took 2 bases from V and 3 from J, leaving 11 bases between them. Germline CDR1 and CDR2: MNHEY and SMNVEV (reference sequence). The CDR3 nucleotides are TGTGCCAGCAGTTTAGGAGTTGAGATCTACAATGAGCAGTTCTTC. It translates to CASSLGVEIYNEQFF.

Notes on this clone: Germline and junction disagree at one end, which may indicate a read error. This chain joins TRBV28 and TRBJ2-5; D is unresolved. CDR1 and CDR2 from the germline V gene are MDHEN and SYDVKM. The CDR3 loop spans 14 amino acids. The CDR3 sequence: CAIGPDVGQGTQYF. CDR3 nucleotides: TGTGCCATTGGGCCGGATGTTGGGCAAGGGACCCAGTACTTC.

This chain links TRBV10-3 with TRBJ1-6, with D perhaps TRBD1 (5 bases). The CDR3 consists of 18 residues. Germline-derived CDR1 and CDR2 are ENHRY and SYGVKD. V gave up 2 bases and J gave up 0 bases, with 14 bases separating them. The CDR3 DNA is TGTGCCATCAGTGAGACAGGAGGGGAGAGCTCCTATAATTCACCCCTCCACTTT. This codes for CAISETGGESSYNSPLHF.

This clone was seen a single time. V gene TRBV5-6 combines with J gene TRBJ2-1; 7 nucleotides align to TRBD2. CDR1 is SGHDT and CDR2 is YYEEEE in the germline V gene. The CDR3 is 15 amino acids. V lost 4 bases, J lost 2 bases, and 6 bases stayed unmatched. The CDR3 region has the DNA TGTGCCAGCAGCCCAGGGACTACTACCTACAATGAGCAGTTCTTC. It codes for CASSPGTTTYNEQFF.

This sequence joins TRBV4-1 and TRBJ2-7; 10 bases are shared with TRBD1. Trimming at V came to 4 bases and at J to 1 base, leaving 4 bases not matched to a gene. The germline V gene has CDR1 MGHRA and CDR2 YSYEKL. This CDR3 is built from 15 residues. The CDR3 DNA reads as TGCGCCAGCAGCCGAGACAGGGGGCCTTCCTACGAGCAGTACTTC. It yields the protein CASSRDRGPSYEQYF.

This chain links TRBV7-9 with TRBJ1-2; D call uncertain. The ends were cut back, 2 bases at V and 2 bases at J, with 6 bases in the middle. This CDR3 contains 13 residues. The germline CDR1 and CDR2 sequences are SEHNR and FQNEAQ (reference sequence). In nucleotides, the CDR3 is TGTGCCAGCAGCTTAACGCTCAACTATGGCTACACCTTC. Translated: CASSLTLNYGYTF.

The chain uses TRBV29-1 and TRBJ2-5, with D uncertain. The V and J ends lost 8 bases and 5 bases respectively, with 12 bases between them. Germline CDR1 SQVTM, CDR2 ANQGSEA. The CDR3 is 11 amino acids. As DNA, the CDR3 is TGCAGCTTAGGGATGGGGGAGACCCAGTACTTC. Its protein is CSLGMGETQYF.

This chain links TRBV19 with TRBJ2-5, with TRBD1 matching 9 bases. The DNA end lines up better with TRBJ2-7; the J call may be wrong. CDR3 size: 15 residues. The germline V gene encodes CDR1 LNHDA and CDR2 SQIVND (reference sequence). The CDR3 DNA reads TGTGCCAGTACCGCGGGACAGGGAGCGAACTACGAGCAGTACTTC. Amino acids: CASTAGQGANYEQYF.

This clone showed up just once. The chain employs TRBV11-2 and TRBJ2-3, with TRBD2 matching over 8 bases. CDR1 and CDR2 from the germline V gene are SGHAT and FQNNGV. V shed 4 bases, J shed 3 bases, and the junction held 12 bases outside the gene matches. The CDR3 sequence is 17 residues long. CDR3 nucleotide sequence: TGTGCCAGCAGCTCCCCAAGGTCGGGAGGGCCAACAGATACGCAGTATTTT. This codes for CASSSPRSGGPTDTQYF.

This chain links TRBV7-9 with TRBJ2-7; a possible D gene is TRBD2 (6 bases). The CDR3 is made up of 12 amino acids. V lost 5 bases, J lost 5 bases, and 10 bases lay in between. Germline values: CDR1 SEHNR, CDR2 FQNEAQ (reference sequence). This CDR3 is CASSLRGNEQYF. The CDR3 DNA reads as TGTGCCAGCAGCCTTCGCGGGAACGAGCAGTACTTC.

The V and J genes are TRBV5-5 and TRBJ1-2, with 8 bases lining up with TRBD1. Trimming removed 0 bases from V and 0 bases from J; junction bases left unmatched: 1. Germline V gives CDR1 SGHKS, CDR2 YYEKEE (reference sequence). This CDR3 has 15 amino acids. The CDR3 protein is CASSLDRGSNYGYTF. The CDR3 coding sequence is TGTGCCAGCAGCTTGGACAGGGGGTCTAACTATGGCTACACCTTC.

The sample holds one count of this clone. V usage is TRBV29-1 and J usage is TRBJ2-3; D possibly uses TRBD1 or TRBD2 (5 bases each). V shed 4 bases and J shed 2 bases, with 16 bases lying between them. The germline V gene encodes CDR1 SQVTM and CDR2 ANQGSEA. CDR3 length equals 15 residues. CDR3: CSVGGPRGYTDTQYF. The DNA for the CDR3 is TGCAGCGTTGGAGGACCCCGGGGCTACACAGATACGCAGTATTTT.

J is TRBJ2-1 and V is TRBV29-1; D might be TRBD2 (5 bases). Germline-derived CDR1 and CDR2 are SQVTM and ANQGSEA. V lost 6 bases and J lost 10, with 28 bases in between. The CDR3 spans 16 residues. CDR3 sequence: CSVRGRLRHSPWEQFF. In DNA form, the CDR3 reads TGCAGCGTACGGGGTAGACTCAGACACTCCCCGTGGGAGCAGTTCTTC.

The rearrangement links TRBV6-5 to TRBJ2-2; D not certain. Germline CDR1 is MNHEY and CDR2 is SVGAGI. This CDR3 has 16 residues. The V and J ends lost 0 bases and 8 bases respectively, with 16 bases between them. CDR3 residues: CASSYSRSAGSGELFF. The CDR3 coding sequence is TGTGCCAGCAGTTACTCGAGGTCGGCCGGATCTGGGGAGCTGTTTTTT.

The chain is built from TRBV15 and TRBJ2-7; TRBD1 or TRBD2 may be the D gene (6 bases each). The CDR3 totals 16 residues. The germline V gene encodes CDR1 LNHNV and CDR2 YYDKDF (reference sequence). V lost 0 bases, J lost 3 bases, and 15 bases lay in between. The CDR3 coding sequence is TGTGCCACCAGCAGAGATAGGGTTGGGGGGCTCTACGAGCAGTACTTC. Encoded protein: CATSRDRVGGLYEQYF.